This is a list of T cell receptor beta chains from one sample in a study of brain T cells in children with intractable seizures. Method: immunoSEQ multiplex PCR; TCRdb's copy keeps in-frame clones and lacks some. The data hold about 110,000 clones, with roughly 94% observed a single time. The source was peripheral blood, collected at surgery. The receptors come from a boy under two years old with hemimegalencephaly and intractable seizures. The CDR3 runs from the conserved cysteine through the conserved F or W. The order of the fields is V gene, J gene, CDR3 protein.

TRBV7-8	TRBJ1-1	CASSLGEVNTEAFF
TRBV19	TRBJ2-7	CASSTGDSIYEQYF
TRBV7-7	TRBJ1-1	CASSLAANTEAFF
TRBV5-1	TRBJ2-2	CASSFWGSQTGELFF
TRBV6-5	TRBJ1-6	CASRLTDDNSPLHF
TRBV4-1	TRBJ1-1	CASSQRPGSRQGRGTEAFF
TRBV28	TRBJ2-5	CASSLRGSLSQETQYF
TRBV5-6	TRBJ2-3	CAISGRRTDTQYF
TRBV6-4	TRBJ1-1	CASSATGNTEAFF
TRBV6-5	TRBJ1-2	CASSEDRGPYGYTF
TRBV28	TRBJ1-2	CASKDRAVGYGYTF
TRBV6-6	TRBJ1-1	CASSSTTGLMNTEAFF
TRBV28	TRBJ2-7	CASSAGGGIHYEQYF
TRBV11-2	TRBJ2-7	CASSQAVSYEQYF
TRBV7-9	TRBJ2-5	CASSPGPQETQYF
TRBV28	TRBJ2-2	CASRGRDGENTGELFF
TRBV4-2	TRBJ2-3	CASSQTQIVTDTQYF
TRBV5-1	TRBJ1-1	CASSPGPRGGEAFF
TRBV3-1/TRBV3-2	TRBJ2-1	CASGPYSGKTYNEQFF
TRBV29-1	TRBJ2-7	CSAKQGALPDEQYF
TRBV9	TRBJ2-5	CASSVGTGVETQYF
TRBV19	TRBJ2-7	CASSILWGGEQYF
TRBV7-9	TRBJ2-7	CASSLGTSNEQYF
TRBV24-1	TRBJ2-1	CATSFPGSESYNEQFF
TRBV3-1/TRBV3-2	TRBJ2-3	CASSQRASGVHSTDTQYF
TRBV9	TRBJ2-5	CASSGSGRETQYF
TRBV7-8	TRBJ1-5	CASSLVGGDQPQHF
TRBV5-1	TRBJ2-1	CASSSRQGGPYNEQFF
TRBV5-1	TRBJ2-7	CASTGLAGEEEQYF
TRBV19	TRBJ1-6	CASRRGQGSTITYSPLHF
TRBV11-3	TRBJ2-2	CASSTTSGRASGELFF
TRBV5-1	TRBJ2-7	CASSDAGGSYEQYF
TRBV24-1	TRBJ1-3	CATLGPPGNTIYF
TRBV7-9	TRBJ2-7	CASSKDRGAVYEQYF
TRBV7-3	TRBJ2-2	CASSSLAGELFF
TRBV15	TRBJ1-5	CATGSLADRGNQPQHF
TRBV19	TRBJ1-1	CASSMWRTENTEAFF
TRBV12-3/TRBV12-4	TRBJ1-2	CASSFTGEGGYTF
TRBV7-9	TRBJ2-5	CASSSHRDRGEAQYF
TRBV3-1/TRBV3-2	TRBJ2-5	CASGTRTGDGTQYF
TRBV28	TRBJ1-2	CASSLPATYGYTF
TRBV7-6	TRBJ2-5	CASSPTGETQYF
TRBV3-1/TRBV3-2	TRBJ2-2	CASSQLTSGNTGELFF
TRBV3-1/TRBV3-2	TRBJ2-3	CASSQRGLSTDTQYF
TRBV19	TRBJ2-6	CASSIHSGANVLTF
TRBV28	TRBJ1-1	CASSFTVEAEAFF
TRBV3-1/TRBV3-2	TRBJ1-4	CASSLARGPEPPRFF
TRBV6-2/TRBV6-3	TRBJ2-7	CASSYHGTDYYEQYF
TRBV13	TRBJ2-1	CASTPAELAASNEQFF
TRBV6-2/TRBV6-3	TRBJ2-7	CASSLGTGYYEQYF
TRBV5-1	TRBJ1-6	CASRPTGYNSPLHF
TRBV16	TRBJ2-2	CASSQRTSPGELFF
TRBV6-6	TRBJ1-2	CASSPPASRSTF
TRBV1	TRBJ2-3	CTSSQEYGLAEWGDTQYF
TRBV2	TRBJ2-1	CVGLAGYNEQFF
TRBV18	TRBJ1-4	CASSPKTGVYNEKLFF
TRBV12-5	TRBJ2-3	CASAWRGTDTQYF
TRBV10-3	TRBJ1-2	CAISGDRRAYGYTF
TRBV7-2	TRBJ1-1	CASSLGKGREATEAFF